This T cell receptor (beta chain) is drawn from a study of early T cells in non-severe SARS-CoV-2 infection. Ten or more counts support this clonotype. Its antigen is unknown. Findings of the study overall: Private and CD4 specificities were missed by VDJdb matching, skewed to anti-spike CD8.

Tagging with unique molecular identifiers was applied to individual cDNA molecules. Using its own MiXCR run on the 5' RACE reads, TCRdb lists one record per CDR3 protein. This sample yields under 30,000 distinct CDR3 sequences, of which about 5.3% are seen a single time; almost 25% belongs to the top ten. V lost 5 bases and J lost 5, with 18 bases in between. Germline V gives CDR1 MNHEY, CDR2 SMNVEV (reference sequence). This CDR3 is built from 15 residues. This chain links TRBV27 with TRBJ2-5; TRBD1 might be the D (7 bases). The source of this sequence is an adult who was a healthcare worker with PCR-confirmed SARS-CoV-2 infection or an uninfected control (not recorded which). What was sequenced was whole blood. The CDR3 loop reads CASSPSSTGRETQYF. The CDR3 coding sequence is TGTGCCAGCAGTCCCTCCTCGACAGGGAGGGAGACCCAGTACTTC.